The clone carrying this TCR beta chain was seen only a few times. The antigen is undetermined. TCRdb passed the RT-PCR reads through MiXCR, listing each CDR3 protein once. The sample includes some 850,000 distinct CDR3 sequences, 15% to 20% of them seen just once. This sample was included in a study of response to subunit inactivated influenza vaccine. CDR1 SGHDN and CDR2 FVKESK come from the germline V gene. V lost 5 bases to trimming and J lost 2 bases, with 7 bases between them. The CDR3 is 13 amino acids. Whole-study results and caveats: Seasonal influenza vaccination, on each occasion, was suggested by the authors to recruit few new T cells.

The chain is built from TRBV14 and TRBJ2-4; D possibly corresponds to TRBD1 (5 bases). Here the sequenced sample was PBMCs from blood, taken 5 days after vaccination. The TCR was taken from a man aged 50-60 years who received an inactivated influenza vaccine. CDR3 loop: CASSSGPKNIQYF. CDR3 DNA sequence: TGTGCCAGCAGCTCAGGGCCCAAAAACATTCAGTACTTC. The complete variable domain, with remaining parts taken from reference TRBV14 and TRBJ2-4, reads EAGVTQFPSHSVIEKGQTVTLRCDPISGHDNLYWYRRVMGKEIKFLLHFVKESKQDESGMPNNRFLAERTGGTYSTLKVQPAELEDSGVYFCASSSGPKNIQYFGAGTRLSVL.